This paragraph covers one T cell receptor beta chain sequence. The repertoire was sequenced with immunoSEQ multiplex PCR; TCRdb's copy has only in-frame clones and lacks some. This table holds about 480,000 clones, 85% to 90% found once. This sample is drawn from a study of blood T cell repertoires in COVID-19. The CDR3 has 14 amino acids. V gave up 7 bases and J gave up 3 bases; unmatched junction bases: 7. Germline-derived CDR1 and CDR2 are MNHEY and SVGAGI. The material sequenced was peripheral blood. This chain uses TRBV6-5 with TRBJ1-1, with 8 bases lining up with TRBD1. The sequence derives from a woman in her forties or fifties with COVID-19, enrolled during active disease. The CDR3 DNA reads TGTGCCAGCACCCCAGGGGGCATTGACACTGAAGCTTTCTTT. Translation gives CASTPGGIDTEAFF.